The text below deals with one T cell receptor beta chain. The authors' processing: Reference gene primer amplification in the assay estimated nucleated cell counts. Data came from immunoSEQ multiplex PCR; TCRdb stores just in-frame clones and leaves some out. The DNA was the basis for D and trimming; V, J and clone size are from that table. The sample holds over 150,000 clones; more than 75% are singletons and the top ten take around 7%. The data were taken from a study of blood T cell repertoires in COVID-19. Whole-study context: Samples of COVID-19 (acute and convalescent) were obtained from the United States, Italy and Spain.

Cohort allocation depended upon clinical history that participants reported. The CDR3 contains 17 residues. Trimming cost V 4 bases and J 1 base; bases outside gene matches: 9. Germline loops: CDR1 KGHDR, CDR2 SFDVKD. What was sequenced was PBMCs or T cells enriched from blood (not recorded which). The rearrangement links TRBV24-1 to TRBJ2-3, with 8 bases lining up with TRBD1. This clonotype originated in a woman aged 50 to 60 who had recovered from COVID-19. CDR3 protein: CATSDNGQGIGTDTQYF. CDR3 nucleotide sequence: TGTGCCACCAGTGACAATGGACAGGGAATAGGCACAGATACGCAGTATTTT.